This T cell receptor beta chain was captured in a study of blood T cell repertoires in COVID-19. Study-level background: Samples of COVID-19 (acute and convalescent) were obtained from the United States, Italy and Spain.

This clone appeared once. Participant ages covered about 18 to 89 years across 24 US areas. Each participant's cohort was designated according to participant-reported clinical history. The V end was cut by 4 bases, the J end by 7 bases, with 15 bases between. The CDR3 length is 15 residues. Germline V gene lookup returns CDR1 SGHRS and CDR2 YFSETQ. This table comes from immunoSEQ multiplex PCR, and its TCRdb copy is limited to in-frame clones, with some not included. The top ten hold nearly 6.5% of the sample, which has roughly 250,000 clones, roughly 87% seen once. This receptor was obtained from a woman younger than 45 with acute COVID-19. Specimen: PBMCs or T cells enriched from blood (not recorded which). J is TRBJ1-6 and V is TRBV5-1; no firm D call. CDR3 bases: TGCGCCAGCAGCCGCATTCAGGCCCTAAATTCACCCCTCCACTTT. It is translated as CASSRIQALNSPLHF. Full variable domain (rest looked up from reference TRBV5-1 and TRBJ1-6): KAGVTQTPRYLIKTRGQQVTLSCSPISGHRSVSWYQQTPGQGLQFLFEYFSETQRNKGNFPGRFSGRQFSNSRSEMNVSTLELGDSALYLCASSRIQALNSPLHFGNGTRLTVT.